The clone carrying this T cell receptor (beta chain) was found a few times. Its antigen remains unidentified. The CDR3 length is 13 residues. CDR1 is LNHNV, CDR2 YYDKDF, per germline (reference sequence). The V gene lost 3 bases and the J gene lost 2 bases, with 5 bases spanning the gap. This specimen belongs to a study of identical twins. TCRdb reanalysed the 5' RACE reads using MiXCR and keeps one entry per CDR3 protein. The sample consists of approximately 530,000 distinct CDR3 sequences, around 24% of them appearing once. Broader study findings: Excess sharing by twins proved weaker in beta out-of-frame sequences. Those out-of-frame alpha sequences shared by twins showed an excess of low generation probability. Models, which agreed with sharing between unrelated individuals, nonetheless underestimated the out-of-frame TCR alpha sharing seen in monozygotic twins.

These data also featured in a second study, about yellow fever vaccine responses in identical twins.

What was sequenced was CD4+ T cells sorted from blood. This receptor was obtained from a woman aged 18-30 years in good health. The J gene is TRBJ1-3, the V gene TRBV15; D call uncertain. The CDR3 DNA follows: TGTGCCACCAGCAGCACGGCTGGAAACACCATATATTTT. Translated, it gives CATSSTAGNTIYF.